The rows below give T cell receptor beta chains drawn from one sample of a study of Ad26.COV2.S vaccination and SARS-CoV-2 variants. Using immunoSEQ multiplex PCR, the repertoire was profiled, and TCRdb retains in-frame clones only, with some absent. The table includes around 450,000 clones, about 89% detected once. This sample comprised peripheral blood, obtained in a trial of Ad26.COV2.S vaccine versus placebo. All receptors come from a person aged 18-65 years who received the Ad26.COV2.S COVID-19 vaccine or a placebo. Both conserved end residues are part of each CDR3. A D gene is named only where the DNA matches it firmly.

TRBV6-5	TRBJ1-2	TRBD1	TGTGCCAGCAACGCAAGGGGGGACAGGGGCTTTGGCTACACCTTC	CASNARGDRGFGYTF
TRBV4-3	TRBJ1-6	NA	TGCGCCAGCAGCCAGGAGAGGGATTATTCACCCCTCCACTTT	CASSQERDYSPLHF
TRBV5-1	TRBJ2-3	TRBD2	TGCGCCAGCAGCTTCACTAGCGGGGGTTTGGATACGCAGTATTTT	CASSFTSGGLDTQYF
TRBV29-1	TRBJ2-1	NA	TGCAGCGTTGAATCCGGGAGCTCCTACAATGAGCAGTTCTTC	CSVESGSSYNEQFF
TRBV9	TRBJ2-5	NA	TGTGCCAGCAGCGTAGTACCCCAAGAGACCCAGTACTTC	CASSVVPQETQYF
TRBV9	TRBJ2-1	NA	TGTGCCAGCAGCGAAGACCAGGGACCCTACAATGAGCAGTTCTTC	CASSEDQGPYNEQFF
TRBV9	TRBJ1-1	NA	TGTGCCAGCAGCCCTCCAACGCGTTCGACAGGGAACACTGAAGCTTTCTTT	CASSPPTRSTGNTEAFF
TRBV6-4	TRBJ2-2	TRBD2	TGTGCCAGCAGAGGACTAGCGGGAGTGGACACCGGGGAGCTGTTTTTT	CASRGLAGVDTGELFF
TRBV2	TRBJ2-1	NA	TGTGCCAGAAACTACTTAGTGGGAAGAAATGAGCAGTTCTTC	CARNYLVGRNEQFF
TRBV9	TRBJ1-1	NA	TGTGCCAGCAGCGCCGCCGGGACCGGGGACACTGAAGCTTTCTTT	CASSAAGTGDTEAFF
TRBV19	TRBJ2-3	TRBD2	TGTGCCAGTAGATGGAGCCGTCAGGGAGGGACGCAGTATTTT	CASRWSRQGGTQYF
TRBV24-1	TRBJ1-1	TRBD1	TGTGCCACCAGAGGGACAGGCCCGGAGACTGAAGCTTTCTTT	CATRGTGPETEAFF
TRBV28	TRBJ1-1	NA	TGTGCCAGCATCCTCACAGGGTATGAAGCTTTCTTT	CASILTGYEAFF